A selection of T cell receptor beta chains follows, all from one sample in a study of control samples from healthy donors and cancer patients. Using immunoSEQ multiplex PCR, the repertoire was profiled, and TCRdb retains in-frame clones only, with some absent. This sample has 30,000 or so clones, with 94% found just once. The specimen sequenced was blood. These TCRs come from a man aged 60 to 75 in good health. Both conserved end residues are part of each CDR3. Fields, in order: clone size, V gene, D gene, J gene, CDR3 protein, CDR3 DNA. The D gene is left open where the match is weak. Clone size is given for some rows only: seen once, a few or many times, or a class if the clone is expanded.

clone size: .
V gene: TRBV5-1
D gene: TRBD2
J gene: TRBJ2-3
CDR3 protein: CASSLGTSGSTDTQYF
CDR3 DNA: TGCGCCAGCAGCCTGGGGACTAGCGGAAGCACAGATACGCAGTATTTT

clone size: .
V gene: TRBV9
D gene: .
J gene: TRBJ2-2
CDR3 protein: CASSVLSTGELFF
CDR3 DNA: TGTGCCAGCAGCGTACTAAGCACCGGGGAGCTGTTTTTT

clone size: .
V gene: TRBV27
D gene: .
J gene: TRBJ2-2
CDR3 protein: CASSFGFAGELFF
CDR3 DNA: TGTGCCAGCAGTTTTGGGTTTGCCGGGGAGCTGTTTTTT

clone size: .
V gene: TRBV28
D gene: .
J gene: TRBJ2-1
CDR3 protein: CASSRGTGYPGNEQFF
CDR3 DNA: TGTGCCAGCAGTCGCGGGACCGGCTATCCGGGCAATGAGCAGTTCTTC

clone size: .
V gene: TRBV24-1
D gene: TRBD1
J gene: TRBJ2-1
CDR3 protein: CATSDPTGGSYNEQFF
CDR3 DNA: TGTGCCACCAGTGACCCTACAGGGGGCTCCTACAATGAGCAGTTCTTC

clone size: .
V gene: TRBV28
D gene: .
J gene: TRBJ1-4
CDR3 protein: CASSFLIKTGLNEKLFF
CDR3 DNA: TGTGCCAGCAGTTTCTTAATCAAGACAGGATTAAATGAAAAACTGTTTTTT

clone size: .
V gene: TRBV10-3
D gene: .
J gene: TRBJ1-1
CDR3 protein: CAISLGAGGTEAFF
CDR3 DNA: TGTGCCATCAGTCTAGGGGCAGGAGGCACTGAAGCTTTCTTT

clone size: .
V gene: TRBV7-9
D gene: .
J gene: TRBJ1-6
CDR3 protein: CASSFMADNSPLHF
CDR3 DNA: TGTGCCAGCAGCTTCATGGCAGACAATTCACCCCTCCACTTT

clone size: .
V gene: TRBV2
D gene: TRBD2
J gene: TRBJ2-5
CDR3 protein: CASYIGLGQETQYF
CDR3 DNA: TGTGCCAGCTACATTGGACTAGGACAAGAGACCCAGTACTTC

clone size: .
V gene: TRBV6-2/TRBV6-3
D gene: .
J gene: TRBJ2-2
CDR3 protein: CASSAWAVGELFF
CDR3 DNA: TGTGCCAGCAGTGCGTGGGCGGTCGGGGAGCTGTTTTTT

clone size: .
V gene: TRBV5-1
D gene: .
J gene: TRBJ1-2
CDR3 protein: CASSPGSHPRDGYTF
CDR3 DNA: TGCGCCAGCAGCCCCGGGAGCCACCCTAGGGATGGCTACACCTTC

clone size: .
V gene: TRBV10-2
D gene: TRBD1
J gene: TRBJ1-5
CDR3 protein: CASSEPGTGLNQPQHF
CDR3 DNA: TGCGCCAGCAGTGAGCCCGGGACAGGGTTGAATCAGCCCCAGCATTTT

clone size: .
V gene: TRBV9
D gene: TRBD2
J gene: TRBJ2-1
CDR3 protein: CASSRGGAPEQFF
CDR3 DNA: TGTGCCAGCAGCCGGGGGGGGGCCCCAGAGCAGTTCTTC

clone size: .
V gene: TRBV29-1
D gene: TRBD1
J gene: TRBJ1-4
CDR3 protein: CSVVGQGSNEKLFF
CDR3 DNA: TGCAGCGTTGTGGGACAGGGGTCTAATGAAAAACTGTTTTTT

clone size: .
V gene: TRBV13
D gene: TRBD1
J gene: TRBJ1-1
CDR3 protein: CASSLIYRTGDTEAFF
CDR3 DNA: TGTGCCAGCAGCTTAATATACCGGACAGGGGACACTGAAGCTTTCTTT

clone size: few
V gene: TRBV30
D gene: TRBD1
J gene: TRBJ1-2
CDR3 protein: CAWSVYRGYGYTF
CDR3 DNA: TGTGCCTGGAGTGTTTACAGGGGATATGGCTACACCTTC

clone size: once
V gene: TRBV6-5
D gene: .
J gene: TRBJ1-5
CDR3 protein: CASSWTRNQPQHF
CDR3 DNA: TGTGCCAGCAGTTGGACACGCAATCAGCCCCAGCATTTT

clone size: .
V gene: TRBV5-1
D gene: TRBD2
J gene: TRBJ2-3
CDR3 protein: CASRAGTSGGSTDTQYF
CDR3 DNA: TGCGCCAGCAGAGCCGGGACTAGCGGGGGGAGCACAGATACGCAGTATTTT

clone size: once
V gene: TRBV20-1
D gene: TRBD1
J gene: TRBJ2-2
CDR3 protein: CSASIGTGNTGELFF
CDR3 DNA: TGCAGTGCTAGTATTGGGACAGGGAACACCGGGGAGCTGTTTTTT

clone size: .
V gene: TRBV5-1
D gene: TRBD1
J gene: TRBJ1-6
CDR3 protein: CASRPTGTGRNNSPLHF
CDR3 DNA: TGCGCCAGCAGACCAACTGGGACAGGGAGGAATAATTCACCCCTCCACTTT

clone size: .
V gene: TRBV11-2
D gene: TRBD1
J gene: TRBJ1-1
CDR3 protein: CASSLTTGAVEAFF
CDR3 DNA: TGTGCCAGCAGCTTAACCACAGGGGCAGTTGAAGCTTTCTTT

clone size: .
V gene: TRBV7-8
D gene: .
J gene: TRBJ2-1
CDR3 protein: CASSFGVNEQFF
CDR3 DNA: TGTGCCAGCAGCTTCGGCGTTAATGAGCAGTTCTTC

clone size: .
V gene: TRBV9
D gene: .
J gene: TRBJ1-1
CDR3 protein: CASSVGGGGNTEAFF
CDR3 DNA: TGTGCCAGCAGCGTAGGAGGTGGGGGGAACACTGAAGCTTTCTTT

clone size: .
V gene: TRBV6-2/TRBV6-3
D gene: .
J gene: TRBJ2-3
CDR3 protein: CASSYFPTRTRTDTQYF
CDR3 DNA: TGTGCCAGCAGTTACTTCCCAACCAGGACCCGCACAGATACGCAGTATTTT

clone size: .
V gene: TRBV21-1
D gene: .
J gene: TRBJ2-2
CDR3 protein: CASTSRGGAVGELFF
CDR3 DNA: TGTGCCAGCACCTCGAGGGGAGGGGCGGTAGGGGAGCTGTTTTTT

clone size: .
V gene: TRBV5-1
D gene: .
J gene: TRBJ1-4
CDR3 protein: CASSLGGKPNEKLFF
CDR3 DNA: TGCGCCAGCAGTTTGGGCGGTAAACCTAATGAAAAACTGTTTTTT

clone size: .
V gene: TRBV6-6
D gene: .
J gene: TRBJ2-3
CDR3 protein: CASSRPGDTQYF
CDR3 DNA: TGTGCCAGCAGCCGGCCCGGGGATACGCAGTATTTT